These 31 T cell receptor beta chains were all obtained from the same sample, sequenced in a study of radiotherapy plus CTLA-4 blockade in lung cancer. The protocol was immunoSEQ multiplex PCR, while the TCRdb copy is restricted to in-frame clones and leaves out a portion. Of approximately 72,000 clones listed, roughly 80% are singletons. The material was peripheral blood, obtained from a patient treated with radiotherapy plus ipilimumab. These receptors all stem from a human donor with non-small cell lung cancer who had a complete response to radiotherapy plus ipilimumab.

The V call is TRBV30, the J call TRBJ2-1; 8 bases fit TRBD2. Germline V gene sequence: CDR1 GTSNPN, CDR2 SVGIG (reference sequence). CDR3 length: 14 residues. After removal of 2 bases from V and 6 bases from J, the junction contained 6 bases not matched to a gene. CDR3 DNA: TGTGCCTGGAGTTACGGGGGGGGCCGCAATGAGCAGTTCTTC. This gives the protein CAWSYGGGRNEQFF.

The chain couples TRBV6-6 to TRBJ2-7; TRBD1 matches 7 bases. From germline, CDR1 is MNHNY and CDR2 SVGAGI (reference sequence). After removal of 10 bases from V and 0 bases from J, the junction contained 6 bases not matched to a gene. The CDR3 sequence is 13 residues long. The CDR3 loop is CAIRDSTSYEQYF. CDR3 DNA sequence: TGTGCCATCCGGGACAGCACCTCCTACGAGCAGTACTTC.

The chain recombines TRBV10-3 with TRBJ1-2; 11 bases line up with TRBD1. The CDR3 totals 14 residues. CDR1 and CDR2 (germline): ENHRY, SYGVKD. V lost 2 bases and J lost 10; bases outside the gene matches: 6. The CDR3 nucleotides are TGTGCCATCAGTGAGCCGGGACAGGGGGATGACTACACCTTC. Its protein product is CAISEPGQGDDYTF.

This clone appeared a few times. V usage is TRBV10-2 and J usage is TRBJ2-7; 8 bases match TRBD1. Germline V lookup: CDR1 WSHSY, CDR2 SAAADI. The junction had 5 bases not matched to a gene; V was cut back by 4 bases and J by 0 bases. This CDR3 region has 15 residues. CDR3 in DNA: TGCGCCAGCAGTGTGGGGGACAGGTCCTCCTACGAGCAGTACTTC. Its translation: CASSVGDRSSYEQYF.

This clone appeared once. One junction end disagrees with the germline gene, perhaps due to a read error. V usage is TRBV7-7 and J usage is TRBJ2-3; 8 nucleotides align to TRBD1. CDR3 length equals 13 residues. CDR1 is SSHAT and CDR2 is FNYEAQ in the germline V gene (reference sequence). The CDR3 DNA is TGTGCTAGCAGCTTAGGACAGGGAGATACGCAGTATTTT. This encodes CASSLGQGDTQYF.

V is TRBV11-3 and J is TRBJ2-3, with TRBD2 identical over 14 bases. The germline CDR1 and CDR2 sequences are SGHNT and YENEEA. The CDR3 is 16 amino acids. With 5 bases clipped from V and 4 bases from J, the junction kept 5 bases outside the gene matches. The chain's CDR3 is CASSPTSGGAADTQYF. The CDR3 region has the DNA TGTGCCAGCAGCCCGACTAGCGGGGGGGCCGCAGATACGCAGTATTTT.

This chain connects TRBV11-3 to TRBJ2-1; perhaps TRBD2 as D (6 bases). The V gene lost 4 bases and the J gene lost 8 bases, with 12 bases spanning the gap. The CDR3 has 13 amino acids. Germline V gene data show CDR1 as SGHNT and CDR2 as YENEEA. The CDR3 reads CASSWRGTDEQFF. The CDR3 nucleotides are TGTGCCAGCAGCTGGCGCGGGACTGATGAGCAGTTCTTC.

The chain combines TRBV4-3 with TRBJ2-1; 10 bases are shared with TRBD2. The CDR3 has 19 residues. The V gene's germline CDR1 is LGHNA and CDR2 YSLEER. V was pared by 0 bases and J by 0 bases, with 8 bases of the junction left unmatched. The CDR3 nucleotides are TGCGCCAGCAGCCAAGAGTCGACTAGCGGGCGGGGCTCCTACAATGAGCAGTTCTTC. Its translation is CASSQESTSGRGSYNEQFF.

The rearrangement uses TRBV2 and TRBJ1-1, with 7 positions matching TRBD1. This CDR3 contains 14 residues. Germline CDR1 and CDR2: SNHLY and FYNNEI. The V gene end was trimmed by 11 bases and the J gene end by 0 bases; junction bases not matched to a gene: 9. CDR3 region: CAARGLIMNTEAFF. CDR3 sequence (DNA): TGTGCCGCAAGGGGGCTGATCATGAACACTGAAGCTTTCTTT.

V usage is TRBV11-2 and J usage is TRBJ1-2; possible D gene TRBD1, 5 bases. Germline CDR1 is SGHAT and CDR2 is FQNNGV. The CDR3 contains 13 residues. Between the trimmed V and J ends, which lost 5 bases and 7 bases, there was a span of 14 bases. The DNA of the CDR3 is TGTGCCAGCAGCCCCAGGGCGGAGGCTGGCTACACCTTC. Translation: CASSPRAEAGYTF. Looking up the rest from reference TRBV11-2 and TRBJ1-2 gives the full variable domain: EAGVAQSPRYKIIEKRQSVAFWCNPISGHATLYWYQQILGQGPKLLIQFQNNGVVDDSQLPKDRFSAERLKGVDSTLKIQPAKLEDSAVYLCASSPRAEAGYTFGSGTRLTVV.

Only a few counts were recorded for this clone. The rearrangement links TRBV6-1 to TRBJ1-5; D gene uncertain. Germline V CDR1 and CDR2: MNHNS, SASEGT. V gave up 7 bases and J gave up 1 base, with 11 bases separating them. The CDR3 sequence is 14 residues long. The CDR3 region is CASTNTGSNQPQHF. CDR3 sequence (DNA): TGTGCCAGCACTAACACGGGGAGCAATCAGCCCCAGCATTTT.

V usage is TRBV15 and J usage is TRBJ2-1, with a possible D match to TRBD2 (5 bases). This CDR3 has 14 residues. The germline V and J ends were trimmed by 6 bases and 4 bases, with 13 bases remaining between them. Germline CDR1 is LNHNV and CDR2 is YYDKDF (reference sequence). CDR3 sequence reads: CATRGSGRYNEQFF. DNA for the CDR3: TGTGCCACCAGGGGCAGCGGAAGATACAATGAGCAGTTCTTC.

The chain employs TRBV2 and TRBJ1-1; 10 nucleotides line up with TRBD1. There are 14 residues in the CDR3. J lost 4 bases, V lost 6 bases, and 5 bases had no gene match. CDR1 and CDR2 (germline): SNHLY, FYNNEI. CDR3 nucleotide sequence: TGTGCCAGCAGGCGACAGGGGGCTGGCACTGAAGCTTTCTTT. Its protein product is CASRRQGAGTEAFF.

The chain links TRBV18 to TRBJ1-1; D gene unclear. Trimming took 3 bases from V and 11 from J, leaving 10 bases between them. The CDR3 runs 11 residues. Germline values: CDR1 KGHSH, CDR2 LQKENI. The CDR3 loop is CASSPGVGAFF. CDR3 coding DNA: TGTGCCAGCTCACCGGGAGTGGGGGCTTTCTTT.

This clone was counted only a few times. The chain carries TRBV30 and TRBJ2-5; TRBD2 matches at 15 bases. After removal of 2 bases from V and 5 bases from J, the junction contained 9 bases not matched to a gene. The CDR3 covers 17 residues. Germline CDR1 and CDR2: GTSNPN and SVGIG (reference sequence). CDR3 bases: TGTGCCTGGAGTAATGGACTAGCGGGGGGGCCATGGGAGACCCAGTACTTC. Protein: CAWSNGLAGGPWETQYF.

The rearrangement joins TRBV7-6 to TRBJ1-6, with 8 bases aligning to TRBD1. CDR1 is SGHVS, CDR2 FNYEAQ, per germline. The CDR3 contains 18 residues. With V trimmed by 5 bases and J by 9 bases, 18 bases remained unmatched. CDR3 protein: CASSTNPVAGGASSPLHF. CDR3 DNA sequence: TGTGCCAGCAGCACAAACCCAGTGGCAGGGGGCGCGAGTTCACCCCTCCACTTT.

The chain has TRBV11-2 and TRBJ2-1; 8 bases are shared with TRBD2. The V gene end was trimmed by 5 bases and the J gene end by 9 bases; junction bases not matched to a gene: 12. Germline assignment: CDR1 SGHAT and CDR2 FQNNGV. The CDR3 runs 15 residues. The CDR3 DNA reads TGTGCCAGCAGCATTTCCGGGACTAGTTCGCGTGAGCAGTTCTTC. It encodes CASSISGTSSREQFF.

V and J are TRBV19 and TRBJ2-5; weak D call: TRBD1 (6 bases). Trimming took 5 bases from V and 3 from J, leaving 13 bases between them. Germline-derived CDR1 and CDR2 are LNHDA and SQIVND (reference sequence). The CDR3 has 14 amino acids. CDR3 residues: CASSFHGTKETQYF. The CDR3 bases are TGTGCCAGTAGTTTCCACGGGACAAAAGAGACCCAGTACTTC.

The chain uses TRBV9 and TRBJ2-5, with TRBD1 as a possible D gene (5 bases). Between the trimmed V and J ends, which lost 2 bases and 3 bases, there was a span of 8 bases. The CDR3 is made up of 13 amino acids. In germline, CDR1 is SGDLS, CDR2 YYNGEE. This CDR3 reads CASSVSTEETQYF. CDR3 nucleotides: TGTGCCAGCAGCGTTTCGACAGAAGAGACCCAGTACTTC.

The chain is built from TRBV18 and TRBJ1-1; D might be TRBD1 (6 bases). The germline V and J ends were trimmed by 3 bases and 1 base, with 12 bases remaining between them. Germline assignment: CDR1 KGHSH and CDR2 LQKENI. This CDR3 contains 15 residues. The CDR3 here is CASSPSGTTNTEAFF. The CDR3 DNA reads as TGTGCCAGCTCACCCTCCGGGACAACGAACACTGAAGCTTTCTTT.

This chain connects TRBV28 to TRBJ2-7; 8 bases map to TRBD1. Per germline, CDR1 MDHEN and CDR2 SYDVKM. V was clipped by 3 bases and J by 5 bases; unmatched bases: 12. CDR3 length: 16 amino acids. The CDR3 DNA sequence: TGTGCCAGCAGTTTGGGCCAGGGGGCTCTTTATGACGAGCAGTACGTC. Protein product: CASSLGQGALYDEQYV.

The chain uses TRBV4-1 and TRBJ1-5; D remains unclear. The germline V gene has CDR1 MGHRA and CDR2 YSYEKL. This CDR3 is 14 amino acids long. Between the trimmed V and J ends, which lost 1 base and 0 bases, there was a span of 4 bases. CDR3 in DNA: TGCGCCAGCAGCCAAGGGCGTAGCAATCAGCCCCAGCATTTT. Translated, it gives CASSQGRSNQPQHF.

This clone was counted only a few times. The chain carries TRBV27 and TRBJ1-2; 9 positions match TRBD1. Germline lookup yields CDR1 MNHEY and CDR2 SMNVEV (reference sequence). This CDR3 has 14 amino acids. With V trimmed by 5 bases and J by 4 bases, 5 bases remained unmatched. The CDR3 reads CASSGTGKGYGYTF. The CDR3 DNA sequence: TGTGCCAGCAGTGGGACAGGGAAGGGCTATGGCTACACCTTC.

This chain links TRBV7-2 with TRBJ2-3, with 12 nucleotides matching TRBD2. Germline V gene sequence: CDR1 SGHTA, CDR2 FQGNSA. There are 16 residues in the CDR3. V lost 5 bases, J lost 6 bases, and 9 bases stayed unmatched. CDR3 nucleotide sequence: TGTGCCAGCAGCGGAGGTGGAACTAGCGGGAGGGATACGCAGTATTTT. It codes for CASSGGGTSGRDTQYF.

The chain is built from TRBV7-8 and TRBJ2-3; D is unresolved. CDR1 is SGHVS and CDR2 is FQNEAQ in the germline V gene. V lost 5 bases, J lost 7 bases, and 22 bases lay in between. The CDR3 runs to 16 residues. The CDR3 sequence is CASSLLLGIAENTQYF. The DNA for the CDR3 is TGTGCCAGCAGCCTCCTGTTAGGGATCGCAGAGAATACGCAGTATTTT.

This clone was counted a single time. The chain is built from TRBV18 and TRBJ2-3; 8 bases are a match to TRBD2. The CDR3 runs to 18 residues. CDR1 is KGHSH, CDR2 LQKENI, per germline. After removal of 1 base from V and 1 base from J, the junction contained 10 bases not matched to a gene. The DNA for the CDR3 is TGTGCCAGCTCACCACAGAGCGGGGGACTTCGGGGCACAGATACGCAGTATTTT. It encodes CASSPQSGGLRGTDTQYF.

Regarding this clone: One end of the junction fails to match germline, which may point to a read error. J is TRBJ2-2 and V is TRBV7-7, with 8 bases that match TRBD1. CDR1 is SSHAT, CDR2 FNYEAQ, per germline (reference sequence). The CDR3 is 15 residues long. The CDR3 spells CASSFGTGDTGELFF. In nucleotides, the CDR3 is TGTGCTAGCAGCTTCGGGACAGGTGACACCGGGGAGCTGTTTTTT.

The genes are TRBV30 and TRBJ1-5; D might be TRBD1 (6 bases). In germline, CDR1 is GTSNPN, CDR2 SVGIG (reference sequence). Deletions cut 1 base from V and 1 base from J, with 17 bases between. The CDR3 runs to 17 residues. This CDR3 is CAWSGGTSTGSNQPQHF. The CDR3 nucleotides are TGTGCCTGGAGTGGAGGGACATCCACGGGCAGCAATCAGCCCCAGCATTTT. The full variable domain, its missing parts supplied by reference TRBV30 and TRBJ1-5, is SQTIHQWPATLVQPVGSPLSLECTVEGTSNPNLYWYRQAAGRGLQLLFYSVGIGQISSEVPQNLSASRPQDRQFILSSKKLLLSDSGFYLCAWSGGTSTGSNQPQHFGDGTRLSIL.

This chain uses TRBV19 with TRBJ1-2, with D uncertain. Per germline, CDR1 LNHDA and CDR2 SQIVND (reference sequence). CDR3 size: 12 residues. V was cut by 4 bases and J by 2 bases, with 5 bases left in between. CDR3 DNA sequence: TGTGCCAGTAGTAGACGGAACTATGGCTACACCTTC. Translating it yields CASSRRNYGYTF.

This chain connects TRBV5-1 to TRBJ2-2; TRBD1 aligns across 9 bases. Germline V gene lookup returns CDR1 SGHRS and CDR2 YFSETQ. The CDR3 contains 16 residues. Trimming at V came to 4 bases and at J to 4 bases, leaving 8 bases not matched to a gene. The CDR3 coding sequence is TGCGCCAGCAGCCCCCAGCCGACAGGGGGCACCGGGGAGCTGTTTTTT. This encodes CASSPQPTGGTGELFF.

The chain has TRBV5-1 and TRBJ2-1; 9 bases align to TRBD1. Germline V gene lookup returns CDR1 SGHRS and CDR2 YFSETQ. The trim removed 4 bases at V and 4 bases at J, leaving 6 bases unmatched. The length of the CDR3 is 15 residues. CDR3 nucleotide sequence: TGCGCCAGCAGCCTCGGGACAGGGTTTTACAATGAGCAGTTCTTC. It translates to CASSLGTGFYNEQFF.